Listed below are T cell receptor beta chains from one sample, sequenced in a study of T cell responses to AZD1222 COVID-19 vaccine. Measured with immunoSEQ multiplex PCR; TCRdb has only the in-frame clones, and not every one. The sample shows about 86,000 clones, about nine tenths of them seen only once. The sample in question was peripheral blood, obtained 28 days after the second AZD1222 dose. The receptors were gathered from an adult who received the AZD1222 COVID-19 vaccine. The CDR3 runs from the conserved cysteine through the conserved F or W.

TRBV6-4	TRBJ2-1	CASSGRTGASYNEQFF
TRBV27	TRBJ2-7	CASRSGETYEQYF
TRBV18	TRBJ2-1	CASSPRTSGRAAYNEQFF
TRBV4-1	TRBJ1-4	CASSQETGKREKLFF
TRBV3-1/TRBV3-2	TRBJ2-1	CASSQVGSGGSLNEQFF
TRBV18	TRBJ1-1	CASSSLRWVNTEAFF
TRBV5-4	TRBJ2-7	CASSLLRQGGNEQYF
TRBV24-1	TRBJ2-2	CATSETALLAGNTGELFF
TRBV3-1/TRBV3-2	TRBJ1-1	CASSPTPNTEAFF
TRBV7-2	TRBJ2-1	CASSKSGTKYNEQFF
TRBV4-3	TRBJ2-3	CASSEQGLAGGTDTQYF
TRBV5-5	TRBJ2-6	CASSSPSSGANVLTF
TRBV5-1	TRBJ1-1	CASSESGEEAFF
TRBV28	TRBJ1-1	CASSTDRGRTEAFF
TRBV6-5	TRBJ1-2	CASSYRDRSYGYTF
TRBV29-1	TRBJ2-4	CSAIQGAGAKNIQYF
TRBV5-4	TRBJ1-1	CAKSTGLNTEAFF
TRBV11-2	TRBJ1-1	CASSLTGKAEAFF
TRBV27	TRBJ2-3	CASSSLSVSTDTQYF
TRBV19	TRBJ1-5	CASSIEYRGNQPQHF
TRBV29-1	TRBJ2-2	CSVLLEGSSGELFF
TRBV18	TRBJ1-6	CASSPAGQNSPLHF
TRBV6-5	TRBJ2-3	CASSYSGGAADTQYF
TRBV30	TRBJ1-1	CACPTTNTEAFF
TRBV6-5	TRBJ2-7	CASRGVAYEQYF
TRBV6-5	TRBJ2-7	CASRGGTGPYEQYF